Sequencing of this T cell receptor beta chain was carried out in a study of CD8+ T cells in alopecia areata. Study-wide context: Twice a day, 5 to 10 mg of oral tofacitinib was administered to treated patients.

Germline V CDR1 and CDR2: LGHNA, YSLEER. Trimming cost V 1 base and J 8 bases; bases outside gene matches: 1. This CDR3 contains 14 residues. As for this clone: Its antigen is not identified.

Study results and limitations: Clonality exceeded that of normal scalp in lesional scalp, most notably in alopecia totalis/universalis.

In each case, RNA was isolated and then reverse transcribed into cDNA as the sequencing template. Clones were sequenced by immunoSEQ multiplex PCR, and TCRdb holds only the in-frame ones, with some missing. The table has 150,000 to 200,000 clones, around 63% seen once. Peripheral blood and lesional scalp punch biopsies were taken from alopecia areata patients. PBMC-derived CD4+ and CD8+ T cells were sorted. Sequences were derived from CD4+ T cells sorted from blood, sampled at week 0. The chain couples TRBV4-3 to TRBJ1-6; TRBD1 matches at 8 bases. This sequence originates from a human donor with alopecia areata. CDR3 loop: CASSQGQGHSPLHF. The CDR3 coding sequence is TGCGCCAGCAGCCAAGGACAGGGGCATTCACCCCTCCACTTT.